This entry concerns a single T cell receptor (beta chain). Sequenced by immunoSEQ multiplex PCR; TCRdb stores in-frame clones only, minus some. The sample shows approximately 86,000 clones, about 92% of them seen only once. The CDR3 length is 15 residues. With V trimmed by 7 bases and J by 7 bases, 14 bases remained unmatched. Germline V gene sequence: CDR1 SGHTS, CDR2 YDEGEE. The sample comes from a study of control samples from healthy donors and cancer patients. Sequencing was done on a sample of blood. The TCR was taken from a woman aged 30 to 39 in good health. V gene TRBV5-8 combines with J gene TRBJ2-1; 7 bases line up with TRBD1. This CDR3 is CASSQIRQGRNEQFF. The DNA of the CDR3 is TGTGCCAGCTCTCAGATCCGACAGGGTCGAAATGAGCAGTTCTTC.